What follows are 16 T cell receptor beta chains derived from one specimen sequenced in a study of OX40 agonist ivuxolimab in advanced cancers. This table comes from immunoSEQ multiplex PCR, and its TCRdb copy is limited to in-frame clones, with some not included. The sample yields more than 45,000 clones, about 85% seen once. The source material was CD4+ or CD8+ T cells sorted from blood, sampled in a trial of the OX40 agonist ivuxolimab. These receptors were collected from an adult with an advanced solid tumor such as melanoma, head and neck, liver or kidney cancer.

In its sample, this clone was seen once. The rearrangement uses TRBV7-9 and TRBJ2-1; D is possibly TRBD1 (5 bases). This CDR3 is built from 14 residues. Between the trimmed V and J ends, which lost 8 bases and 0 bases, there was a span of 11 bases. The germline gives CDR1 SEHNR, CDR2 FQNEAQ (reference sequence). The CDR3 here is CASRTDTSYNEQFF. DNA of the CDR3: TGTGCCAGCCGGACGGACACCTCCTACAATGAGCAGTTCTTC.

This chain joins TRBV10-1 and TRBJ2-7, with 8 nucleotides matching TRBD2. Germline V gives CDR1 WNHNN, CDR2 SYGVQD (reference sequence). This CDR3 comprises 18 residues. V dropped 5 bases and J dropped 1; count of bases not matched to a gene: 16. The DNA for the CDR3 is TGCGCCAGCAGTCCACAAACCTCCGGGGGGGGAGAGTCCTACGAGCAGTACTTC. The encoded protein is CASSPQTSGGGESYEQYF.

The V and J genes are TRBV6-5 and TRBJ2-3; D possibly corresponds to TRBD1 (5 bases). Germline values: CDR1 MNHEY, CDR2 SVGAGI. The CDR3 is 15 amino acids. V lost 6 bases, J lost 0 bases, and 13 bases lay in between. The CDR3 loop is CASRKDRASTDTQYF. The CDR3 coding sequence is TGTGCCAGCAGAAAAGACAGAGCTAGCACAGATACGCAGTATTTT.

The V and J genes are TRBV6-4 and TRBJ2-1; 7 nucleotides line up with TRBD1. This CDR3 has 14 amino acids. The germline gives CDR1 MRHNA, CDR2 SNTAGT. Unmatched junction bases numbered 7, after V lost 5 bases and J lost 6 bases. CDR3 loop: CASSKDRVSNEQFF. The CDR3 DNA sequence: TGTGCCAGCAGTAAAGACAGGGTGAGCAATGAGCAGTTCTTC.

This chain connects TRBV11-3 to TRBJ2-2; unclear D gene. Trimming pared 1 base from V and 8 bases from J, leaving 5 bases between. The CDR3 loop spans 12 amino acids. CDR1 and CDR2 (germline): SGHNT, YENEEA. CDR3 in DNA: TGTGCCAGCAGCTTAGGCATGGGGGAGCTGTTTTTT. Its translation is CASSLGMGELFF.

This clone was observed a handful of times. This chain links TRBV14 with TRBJ1-1; D may be TRBD1 (5 bases). V was trimmed by 4 bases and J by 7 bases, leaving 10 bases between them. The germline gives CDR1 SGHDN, CDR2 FVKESK. This CDR3 comprises 12 residues. The CDR3 loop is CASSRQGIEAFF. CDR3 DNA: TGTGCCAGCAGCCGCCAGGGAATTGAAGCTTTCTTT. The whole variable domain, filled in from reference TRBV14 and TRBJ1-1, reads EAGVTQFPSHSVIEKGQTVTLRCDPISGHDNLYWYRRVMGKEIKFLLHFVKESKQDESGMPNNRFLAERTGGTYSTLKVQPAELEDSGVYFCASSRQGIEAFFGQGTRLTVV.

This clone was detected a few times. The CDR3 DNA sequence: TGCGCCAGCAGCTTGGGACAGGGAGAGGGTACGCAGTATTTT. Translated: CASSLGQGEGTQYF. The chain recombines TRBV5-1 with TRBJ2-3; 7 bases map to TRBD1. The CDR3 contains 14 residues. V was pared by 0 bases and J by 8 bases, with 6 bases of the junction left unmatched. Germline V gene sequence: CDR1 SGHRS, CDR2 YFSETQ. Together with reference TRBV5-1 and TRBJ2-3, the CDR3 gives the full variable domain: KAGVTQTPRYLIKTRGQQVTLSCSPISGHRSVSWYQQTPGQGLQFLFEYFSETQRNKGNFPGRFSGRQFSNSRSEMNVSTLELGDSALYLCASSLGQGEGTQYFGPGTRLTVL.

A few counts support this clone. This chain links TRBV5-1 with TRBJ1-2; 7 bases map to TRBD1. From germline, CDR1 is SGHRS and CDR2 YFSETQ. The V segment lost 4 bases and the J segment 7 bases; nucleotides outside the gene matches: 13. This CDR3 comprises 15 residues. The CDR3 loop reads CASSPSTGVLFGYTF. The CDR3 DNA sequence: TGCGCCAGCAGCCCAAGTACAGGGGTCCTTTTTGGCTACACCTTC.

This chain links TRBV6-1 with TRBJ1-5, with D unclear. Germline V gene sequence: CDR1 MNHNS, CDR2 SASEGT. V lost 2 bases, J lost 15 bases, and 14 bases lay in between. The CDR3 totals 12 residues. The CDR3 sequence: CASSENHPIPHF. The CDR3 DNA follows: TGTGCCAGCAGTGAAAACCACCCGATCCCGCATTTT.

This chain uses TRBV2 with TRBJ1-1, with D unclear. Deletions cut 4 bases from V and 1 base from J, with 7 bases between. CDR3 size: 13 residues. The V gene's germline CDR1 is SNHLY and CDR2 FYNNEI. The CDR3 spells CASSGIRNTEAFF. The CDR3 region has the DNA TGTGCCAGCAGTGGGATCAGGAACACTGAAGCTTTCTTT. The variable domain in full, completed from reference TRBV2 and TRBJ1-1, reads EPEVTQTPSHQVTQMGQEVILRCVPISNHLYFYWYRQILGQKVEFLVSFYNNEISEKSEIFDDQFSVERPDGSNFTLKIRSTKLEDSAMYFCASSGIRNTEAFFGQGTRLTVV.

The chain links TRBV6-5 to TRBJ2-7; D ambiguous. Germline CDR1 is MNHEY and CDR2 is SVGAGI. This CDR3 is built from 14 residues. The V gene lost 5 bases and the J gene lost 0 bases, with 11 bases spanning the gap. The CDR3 DNA reads TGTGCCAGCAGTCCGACATGGAGCTCCTACGAGCAGTACTTC. This translates into CASSPTWSSYEQYF.

CDR3 amino acids: CASSGQGLDEQYF. In DNA, the CDR3 is TGTGCCAGCAGTGGACAGGGTCTGGACGAGCAGTACTTC. The chain couples TRBV2 to TRBJ2-7; 7 nucleotides match TRBD1. With V trimmed by 4 bases and J by 5 bases, 5 bases remained unmatched. The CDR3 totals 13 residues. The germline gives CDR1 SNHLY, CDR2 FYNNEI. Drawing the rest from reference TRBV2 and TRBJ2-7, the complete variable domain is EPEVTQTPSHQVTQMGQEVILRCVPISNHLYFYWYRQILGQKVEFLVSFYNNEISEKSEIFDDQFSVERPDGSNFTLKIRSTKLEDSAMYFCASSGQGLDEQYFGPGTRLTVT.

This clone appeared once. The rearrangement links TRBV5-1 to TRBJ1-2; TRBD1 might be the D (6 bases). V shed 3 bases and J shed 4 bases, with 13 bases lying between them. There are 14 residues in the CDR3. The germline CDR1 and CDR2 sequences are SGHRS and YFSETQ. This CDR3 is CASSSTDRSYGYTF. CDR3 nucleotides: TGCGCCAGCAGCTCAACCGACAGGTCCTATGGCTACACCTTC.

This chain connects TRBV11-2 to TRBJ2-3, with 10 bases matching TRBD2. This CDR3 has 16 amino acids. After removal of 5 bases from V and 2 bases from J, the junction contained 7 bases not matched to a gene. Germline lookup yields CDR1 SGHAT and CDR2 FQNNGV. This CDR3 reads CASSLQGLAVTDTQYF. As DNA, the CDR3 is TGTGCCAGCAGCCTACAAGGACTAGCGGTCACAGATACGCAGTATTTT.

The rearrangement uses TRBV6-5 and TRBJ2-5, with D perhaps matching TRBD1 (6 bases). Trimming stripped 4 bases from V and 2 bases from J, with 11 bases between. Germline V gene lookup returns CDR1 MNHEY and CDR2 SVGAGI. The CDR3 is 14 amino acids. The CDR3 is CASSLTGVQETQYF. The DNA for the CDR3 is TGTGCCAGCAGTTTGACAGGAGTACAAGAGACCCAGTACTTC.

The rearrangement uses TRBV19 and TRBJ2-5; TRBD2 matches 7 bases. The trim removed 3 bases at V and 3 bases at J, leaving 4 bases unmatched. This CDR3 is built from 14 residues. Germline V gene data show CDR1 as LNHDA and CDR2 as SQIVND (reference sequence). This CDR3 reads CASSIAGAEETQYF. CDR3 coding DNA: TGTGCCAGTAGTATTGCGGGAGCGGAAGAGACCCAGTACTTC.